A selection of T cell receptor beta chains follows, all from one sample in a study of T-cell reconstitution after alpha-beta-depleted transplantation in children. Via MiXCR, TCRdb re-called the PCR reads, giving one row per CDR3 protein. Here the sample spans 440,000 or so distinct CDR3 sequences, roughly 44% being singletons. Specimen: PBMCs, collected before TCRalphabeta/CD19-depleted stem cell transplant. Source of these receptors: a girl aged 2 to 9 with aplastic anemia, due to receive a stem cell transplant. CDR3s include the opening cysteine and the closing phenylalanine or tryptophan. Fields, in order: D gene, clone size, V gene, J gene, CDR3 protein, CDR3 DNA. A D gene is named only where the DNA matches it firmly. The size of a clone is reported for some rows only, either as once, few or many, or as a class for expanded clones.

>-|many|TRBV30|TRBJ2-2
CAWSAITGTGELFF
TGTGCCTGGAGTGCAATTACGGGTACCGGGGAGCTGTTTTTT
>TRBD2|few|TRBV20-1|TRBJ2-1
CSARPTIGLAGEQFF
TGCAGTGCTAGACCGACAATAGGACTAGCGGGTGAGCAGTTCTTC
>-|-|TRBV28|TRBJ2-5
CASSHPDSRETQYF
TGTGCCAGCAGCCACCCAGACAGTCGGGAGACCCAGTACTTC
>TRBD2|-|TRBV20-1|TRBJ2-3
CSARDSAGVLRDTQYF
TGCAGTGCTAGAGATTCGGCGGGGGTGTTGAGAGATACGCAGTATTTT
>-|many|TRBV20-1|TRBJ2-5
CSARRQVQETQYF
TGCAGTGCTAGGCGGCAGGTTCAAGAGACCCAGTACTTC
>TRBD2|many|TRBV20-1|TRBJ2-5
CSARTSGSVGETQYF
TGCAGTGCTAGGACTAGCGGGAGTGTAGGGGAGACCCAGTACTTC
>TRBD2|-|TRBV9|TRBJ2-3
CASSEGTSRGTDTQYF
TGTGCCAGCAGCGAGGGGACTAGCCGAGGCACAGATACGCAGTATTTT
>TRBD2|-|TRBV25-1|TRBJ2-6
CAAAGGTLANVLTF
TGTGCCGCAGCGGGGGGGACGCTGGCCAACGTCCTGACTTTC
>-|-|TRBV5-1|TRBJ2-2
CASSLYRDPGELFF
TGCGCCAGCAGCTTGTACCGAGACCCCGGGGAGCTGTTTTTT
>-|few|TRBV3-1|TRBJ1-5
CASSQVLGAPQHF
TGTGCCAGCAGCCAAGTTCTCGGGGCGCCCCAGCATTTT
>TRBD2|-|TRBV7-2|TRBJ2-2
CASSFSGGAGELFF
TGTGCCAGCAGCTTTAGCGGGGGGGCCGGGGAGCTGTTTTTT
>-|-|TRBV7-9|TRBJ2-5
CASSLKGVPETQYF
TGTGCCAGCAGCTTAAAAGGGGTCCCAGAGACCCAGTACTTC
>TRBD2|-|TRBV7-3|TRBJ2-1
CASSPTGRLAGDNEQFF
TGTGCCAGCAGCCCTACCGGGAGGCTAGCGGGGGACAATGAGCAGTTCTTC
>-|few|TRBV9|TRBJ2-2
CASSVGAGVTGELFF
TGTGCCAGCAGCGTAGGCGCAGGGGTTACCGGGGAGCTGTTTTTT
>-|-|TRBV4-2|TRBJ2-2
CASSQDLGARGATGELFF
TGTGCCAGCAGCCAAGATTTGGGGGCGAGAGGGGCGACCGGGGAGCTGTTTTTT
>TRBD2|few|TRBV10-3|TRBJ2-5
CAISWEGAETQYF
TGTGCCATCAGTTGGGAGGGCGCGGAGACCCAGTACTTC
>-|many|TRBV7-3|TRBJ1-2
CASSKDGYGYTF
TGTGCCAGCAGCAAGGACGGTTATGGCTACACCTTC
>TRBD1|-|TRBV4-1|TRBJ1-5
CASSQVEQGAGNQPQHF
TGCGCCAGCAGCCAAGTTGAACAGGGGGCTGGCAATCAGCCCCAGCATTTT
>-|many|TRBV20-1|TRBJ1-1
CSARDTGGARNTEAFF
TGCAGTGCTAGAGATACGGGGGGCGCCCGCAACACTGAAGCTTTCTTT
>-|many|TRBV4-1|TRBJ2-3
CASSQVTLLDTQYF
TGCGCCAGCAGCCAGGTTACACTTCTAGATACGCAGTATTTT
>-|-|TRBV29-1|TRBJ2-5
CSAHGGPVETQYF
TGCAGCGCACACGGGGGTCCGGTAGAGACCCAGTACTTC
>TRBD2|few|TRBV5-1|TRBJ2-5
CASSWSGSKETQYF
TGCGCCAGCAGCTGGAGCGGGAGTAAAGAGACCCAGTACTTC
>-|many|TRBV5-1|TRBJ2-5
CASSWGRIQETQYF
TGCGCCAGCAGCTGGGGACGGATCCAAGAGACCCAGTACTTC
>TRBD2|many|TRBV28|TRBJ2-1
CASSGTSGLPYNEQFF
TGTGCCAGCAGTGGGACTAGCGGACTACCCTACAATGAGCAGTTCTTC
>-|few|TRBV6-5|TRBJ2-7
CASSYRGTVLHEQYF
TGTGCCAGCAGTTACCGCGGGACTGTTCTCCACGAGCAGTACTTC
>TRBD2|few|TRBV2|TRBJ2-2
CASCWGHFGLAGNTGELFF
TGTGCCAGCTGTTGGGGCCATTTTGGACTAGCGGGAAACACCGGGGAGCTGTTTTTT
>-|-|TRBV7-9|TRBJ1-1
CASSLVVENTEAFF
TGTGCCAGCAGCTTAGTTGTGGAGAACACTGAAGCTTTCTTT
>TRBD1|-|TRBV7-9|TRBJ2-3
CASSSTGQVPTDTQYF
TGTGCCAGCAGTTCGACAGGGCAGGTCCCTACAGATACGCAGTATTTT
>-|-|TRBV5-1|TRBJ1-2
CASSANRAAKGGYTF
TGCGCCAGCAGCGCAAACAGGGCTGCAAAAGGGGGCTACACCTTC
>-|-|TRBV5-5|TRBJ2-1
CASTAITSYNEQFF
TGTGCCAGCACCGCAATAACGTCCTACAATGAGCAGTTCTTC
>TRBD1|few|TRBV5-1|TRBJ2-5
CASSRPGQGATQYF
TGCGCCAGCAGCCGTCCGGGACAGGGGGCGACCCAGTACTTC
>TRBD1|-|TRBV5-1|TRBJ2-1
CASSLPGGQAITNEQFF
TGCGCCAGCAGCTTGCCCGGGGGACAGGCGATCACTAATGAGCAGTTCTTC
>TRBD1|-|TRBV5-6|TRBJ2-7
CASSLYRGNYEQYF
TGTGCCAGCAGCTTATACAGGGGGAACTACGAGCAGTACTTC
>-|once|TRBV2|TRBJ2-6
CASSEPGAHISGANVLTF
TGTGCCAGCAGTGAACCGGGGGCCCATATCTCTGGGGCCAACGTCCTGACTTTC
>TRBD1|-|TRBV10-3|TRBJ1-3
CAIKTGTGNTIYF
TGTGCCATCAAGACAGGGACTGGAAACACCATATATTTT
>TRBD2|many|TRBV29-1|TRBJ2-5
CSVPGLAGETQYF
TGCAGCGTGCCGGGACTAGCGGGAGAGACCCAGTACTTC
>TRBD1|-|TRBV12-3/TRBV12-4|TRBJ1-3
CASSWLGQGLGGNTIYF
TGTGCCAGCAGTTGGTTGGGACAGGGGTTAGGCGGAAACACCATATATTTT
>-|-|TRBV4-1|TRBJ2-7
CASSQESGLYEQYF
TGCGCCAGCAGCCAAGAATCGGGCCTCTACGAGCAGTACTTC
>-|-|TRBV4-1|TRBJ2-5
CASSQIIQETQYF
TGCGCCAGCAGCCAAATTATCCAAGAGACCCAGTACTTC
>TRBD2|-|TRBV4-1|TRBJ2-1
CASSQEGTSGNGEFF
TGCGCCAGCAGCCAAGAAGGGACTAGCGGGAACGGGGAGTTCTTC
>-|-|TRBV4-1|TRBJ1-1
CASSQERYPGEAFF
TGCGCCAGCAGCCAAGAACGATATCCGGGTGAAGCTTTCTTT
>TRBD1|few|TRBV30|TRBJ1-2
CAWRHSGTAGGYTF
TGTGCCTGGAGACATTCGGGGACAGCGGGTGGCTACACCTTC